This T cell receptor beta chain was sequenced for a study of blood T cells in healthy people across ages. It was with a sample-barcoded 5' primer and a J-beta primer mix that a second PCR of roughly 7 to 12 cycles was run. One entry per CDR3 protein, called by TCRdb with MiXCR from the 5' RACE reads. The repertoire holds roughly 1.4 million distinct CDR3 sequences, roughly 59% seen once, with over 6.5% in the top ten. The clonotype comes from a man younger than 35 in good health. Source material: blood.

The CDR3 DNA is TGTGCCAGCAGCCGAGACGGGACTAGCCGGCCGGGTGAGCAGTTCTTC. Residues: CASSRDGTSRPGEQFF. The chain joins TRBV5-5 to TRBJ2-1, with 9 bases matching TRBD2. CDR3 length equals 16 residues. V lost 4 bases to trimming and J lost 9 bases; unmatched junction nucleotides: 14. Germline V gene lookup returns CDR1 SGHKS and CDR2 YYEKEE (reference sequence).